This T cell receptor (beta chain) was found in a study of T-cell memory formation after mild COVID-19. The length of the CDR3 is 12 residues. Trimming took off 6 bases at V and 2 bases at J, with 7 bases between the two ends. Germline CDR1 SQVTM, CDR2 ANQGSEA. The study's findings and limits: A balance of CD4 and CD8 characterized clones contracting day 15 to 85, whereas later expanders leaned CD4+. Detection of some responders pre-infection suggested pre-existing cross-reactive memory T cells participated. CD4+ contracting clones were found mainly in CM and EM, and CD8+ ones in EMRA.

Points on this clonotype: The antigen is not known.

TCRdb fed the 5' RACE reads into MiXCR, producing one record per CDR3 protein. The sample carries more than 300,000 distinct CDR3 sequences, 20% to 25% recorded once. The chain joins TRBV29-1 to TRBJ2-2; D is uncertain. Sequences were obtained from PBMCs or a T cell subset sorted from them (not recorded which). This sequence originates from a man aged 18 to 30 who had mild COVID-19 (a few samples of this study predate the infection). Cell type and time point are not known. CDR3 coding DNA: TGCAGCGTCCTGGTTAACACCGGGGAGCTGTTTTTT. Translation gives CSVLVNTGELFF.